The next 30 T cell receptor beta chains were all read from a single sample in a study of CD8+ T cells in alopecia areata. As the sequencing template, cDNA was produced by extracting RNA and reverse transcribing it. Sequencing was performed with immunoSEQ multiplex PCR; in TCRdb, only in-frame clones are kept and a portion is missing. The data contain some 120,000 clones, 47% of them singletons. Sequencing was carried out using NKG2D-low CD8+ T cells sorted from blood. These TCRs come from a human donor with alopecia areata.

The rearrangement uses TRBV28 and TRBJ2-2; D gene ambiguous. This CDR3 has 10 amino acids. CDR1 is MDHEN and CDR2 is SYDVKM in the germline V gene. The germline V and J ends were trimmed by 6 bases and 6 bases, with 2 bases remaining between them. CDR3 loop: CASSAGELFF. In DNA form, the CDR3 reads TGTGCCAGCAGCGCCGGGGAGCTGTTTTTT.

The chain carries TRBV27 and TRBJ2-7; 11 positions agree with TRBD2. CDR1 and CDR2 (germline): MNHEY, SMNVEV (reference sequence). This CDR3 is built from 13 residues. The V and J ends lost 10 bases and 5 bases, in that order; junction bases with no gene match: 7. CDR3 in DNA: TGTGCCACATTAGCGGGAGGGGGAGACGAGCAGTACTTC. As protein: CATLAGGGDEQYF.

The V gene is TRBV19, the J gene TRBJ1-4; maybe TRBD1 (5 bases). The CDR3 sequence is 14 residues long. CDR1 and CDR2 (germline): LNHDA, SQIVND (reference sequence). Trimming took off 6 bases at V and 5 bases at J, with 13 bases between the two ends. CDR3: CASRPGRKNEKLFF. The CDR3 coding sequence is TGTGCCAGTAGGCCGGGACGGAAGAATGAAAAACTGTTTTTT.

CDR3: CSVLTRLAGDGEQYF. The CDR3 DNA is TGCAGCGTGCTAACTCGGCTAGCGGGAGACGGCGAGCAGTACTTC. This rearrangement joins TRBV29-1 to TRBJ2-7, with 10 bases aligning to TRBD2. Trimming removed 6 bases from V and 6 bases from J; junction bases left unmatched: 14. Germline V gene data show CDR1 as SQVTM and CDR2 as ANQGSEA. This CDR3 spans 15 amino acids.

Here the CDR3 DNA reads TGTGCCAGCAGTTCCCGGGGGCTCGATACGCAGTATTTT. This encodes CASSSRGLDTQYF. The genes are TRBV27 and TRBJ2-3; D might be TRBD1 or TRBD2, each matching 6 bases. Trimming took off 4 bases at V and 6 bases at J, with 11 bases between the two ends. The CDR3 loop spans 13 amino acids. Germline CDR1 is MNHEY and CDR2 is SMNVEV (reference sequence).

This clone turned up a few times. This sequence joins TRBV29-1 and TRBJ2-5; D gene ambiguous. Trimming cost V 7 bases and J 5 bases, with 14 bases left between them. Germline CDR1 is SQVTM and CDR2 is ANQGSEA. CDR3 length: 12 residues. Written as DNA, the CDR3 is TGCAGCGGCGGACCCATTGGGGAGACCCAGTACTTC. This gives the protein CSGGPIGETQYF.

Comment on this clone: A junction boundary mismatches the germline segment, possibly from a read error. The gene calls are TRBV29-1 and TRBJ2-1; 11 positions match TRBD2. Germline CDR1 SQVTM, CDR2 ANQGSEA. The CDR3 runs to 15 residues. The CDR3 protein is CSVELTSGVYSEQFF. CDR3 DNA sequence: TGCAGCGTTGAATTGACTAGCGGGGTGTACAGTGAGCAGTTCTTC.

This clone was observed a handful of times. The chain couples TRBV19 to TRBJ1-2; D call uncertain. V lost 3 bases, J lost 9 bases, and 8 bases lay in between. The CDR3 is made up of 11 amino acids. The germline CDR1 and CDR2 sequences are LNHDA and SQIVND (reference sequence). CDR3 residues: CASSMDGRYTF. In nucleotides, the CDR3 is TGTGCCAGTAGTATGGACGGGCGCTACACCTTC.

This chain connects TRBV19 to TRBJ1-1; the D is unclear. Germline CDR1 is LNHDA and CDR2 is SQIVND (reference sequence). This CDR3 contains 13 residues. V lost 2 bases, J lost 1 base, and 5 bases lay in between. CDR3 nucleotide sequence: TGTGCCAGTAGTATACGGGAGAACACTGAAGCTTTCTTT. Translation gives CASSIRENTEAFF.

This chain links TRBV4-1 with TRBJ2-3; D is unclear. V was trimmed by 0 bases and J by 2 bases, leaving 6 bases between them. This CDR3 spans 14 amino acids. Germline CDR1 reads MGHRA; CDR2 reads YSYEKL. The CDR3: CASSQELDTDTQYF. The CDR3 nucleotides are TGCGCCAGCAGCCAAGAACTGGACACAGATACGCAGTATTTT.

Here the CDR3 reads CASSSRLADYNEQFF. The CDR3 DNA reads TGTGCCAGCAGTTCTCGACTAGCGGATTACAATGAGCAGTTCTTC. This chain links TRBV6-5 with TRBJ2-1; TRBD2 matches 9 bases. CDR3 size: 15 residues. Germline V gives CDR1 MNHEY, CDR2 SVGAGI. After removal of 4 bases from V and 4 bases from J, the junction contained 5 bases not matched to a gene.

The genes are TRBV30 and TRBJ2-7, with TRBD1 identical over 9 bases. The CDR3 is 11 amino acids. From germline, CDR1 is GTSNPN and CDR2 SVGIG (reference sequence). V was pared by 5 bases and J by 6 bases, with 2 bases of the junction left unmatched. CDR3 loop: CAWGTGSEQYF. CDR3 DNA: TGTGCCTGGGGGACAGGGTCCGAGCAGTACTTC. The full variable domain, in which reference TRBV30 and TRBJ2-7 provide the parts outside the CDR3, is SQTIHQWPATLVQPVGSPLSLECTVEGTSNPNLYWYRQAAGRGLQLLFYSVGIGQISSEVPQNLSASRPQDRQFILSSKKLLLSDSGFYLCAWGTGSEQYFGPGTRLTVT.

The rearrangement joins TRBV2 to TRBJ1-1, with D maybe TRBD1 (6 bases). The CDR3 has 12 residues. The germline CDR1 and CDR2 sequences are SNHLY and FYNNEI. The V and J ends lost 9 bases and 4 bases respectively, with 12 bases between them. The CDR3 loop is CASTTGRTEAFF. DNA of the CDR3: TGTGCCAGTACGACAGGACGCACTGAAGCTTTCTTT.

This sequence joins TRBV27 and TRBJ1-5; TRBD1 aligns across 8 bases. V was pared by 5 bases and J by 6 bases, with 6 bases of the junction left unmatched. The CDR3 has 14 residues. The germline CDR1 and CDR2 sequences are MNHEY and SMNVEV (reference sequence). Written as DNA, the CDR3 is TGTGCCAGCAGTCCCCGGACAGGGTCTCAGCCCCAGCATTTT. Its translation is CASSPRTGSQPQHF.

The sample holds many counts of this clone. The rearrangement uses TRBV7-9 and TRBJ2-7; TRBD2 is a possible D gene (6 bases). CDR3 length: 15 residues. Germline loops: CDR1 SEHNR, CDR2 FQNEAQ (reference sequence). V lost 7 bases to trimming and J lost 3 bases, with 19 bases between them. CDR3 in amino acids: CASTDVRASVYEQYF. The CDR3 DNA is TGTGCCAGCACCGACGTCCGGGCTAGCGTCTACGAGCAGTACTTC. Complete variable domain (other parts from reference TRBV7-9 and TRBJ2-7): DTGVSQNPRHKITKRGQNVTFRCDPISEHNRLYWYRQTLGQGPEFLTYFQNEAQLEKSRLLSDRFSAERPKGSFSTLEIQRTEQGDSAMYLCASTDVRASVYEQYFGPGTRLTVT.

This clone was counted between two and nine times. Other DNA sequences of this sample code for an identical CDR3. The chain employs TRBV29-1 and TRBJ2-7; D is undetermined. This CDR3 comprises 12 residues. Per the germline V gene, CDR1 is SQVTM and CDR2 is ANQGSEA. Trimming cost V 3 bases and J 2 bases, with 8 bases left between them. The CDR3 bases are TGCAGCGTTGAGACCAGGCCCTACGAGCAGTACTTC. Residues: CSVETRPYEQYF.

On this clone itself: Other nucleotide sequences from this sample produce the same CDR3. The chain uses TRBV29-1 and TRBJ2-2; no definite D call. The V gene's germline CDR1 is SQVTM and CDR2 ANQGSEA. The CDR3 length is 12 residues. Trimming pared 7 bases from V and 1 base from J, leaving 7 bases between. The DNA of the CDR3 is TGCAGCGCGAGGTTGAACACCGGGGAGCTGTTTTTT. This codes for CSARLNTGELFF.

The chain carries TRBV30 and TRBJ2-1; possibly TRBD1 for D (6 bases). The CDR3 sequence is 13 residues long. CDR1 and CDR2 from the germline V gene are GTSNPN and SVGIG (reference sequence). The V and J ends lost 0 bases and 10 bases respectively, with 13 bases between them. The CDR3 DNA sequence: TGTGCCTGGAGTGTAACAGGGTCGGGCGAGCAGTTCTTC. Its translation: CAWSVTGSGEQFF.

The chain carries TRBV7-9 and TRBJ2-7; 10 positions match TRBD2. This CDR3 has 18 amino acids. J gave up 0 bases and V 2 bases, and 10 bases lay outside the gene matches. Germline V gene sequence: CDR1 SEHNR, CDR2 FQNEAQ (reference sequence). CDR3 amino acids: CASSLPKGSGGTSYEQYF. CDR3 DNA: TGTGCCAGCAGCTTACCGAAGGGTAGCGGGGGGACCTCCTACGAGCAGTACTTC.

This clone appeared a few times. This sequence joins TRBV29-1 and TRBJ2-7; D could derive from TRBD1 or TRBD2 (5 bases each). V was cut by 7 bases and J by 2 bases, with 12 bases left in between. Germline assignment: CDR1 SQVTM and CDR2 ANQGSEA. This CDR3 is built from 12 residues. CDR3 DNA sequence: TGCAGCGCCGGGGCGGAAACCTACGAGCAGTACTTC. It is translated as CSAGAETYEQYF.

The chain is built from TRBV5-1 and TRBJ1-2; D perhaps matches TRBD1 (5 bases). Per the germline V gene, CDR1 is SGHRS and CDR2 is YFSETQ. The CDR3 totals 12 residues. V lost 0 bases and J 6 bases, leaving 6 bases between the germline ends. The CDR3 sequence: CASSLGDHGYTF. Here the CDR3 DNA reads TGCGCCAGCAGCTTGGGGGACCATGGCTACACCTTC.

This clone has only a few counts. The chain links TRBV7-2 to TRBJ2-1; D call uncertain. The V and J ends lost 4 bases and 7 bases respectively, with 8 bases between them. The CDR3 covers 12 residues. CDR1 is SGHTA and CDR2 is FQGNSA in the germline V gene. CDR3 region: CASSYMGNEQFF. In nucleotides, the CDR3 is TGTGCCAGCAGCTACATGGGGAATGAGCAGTTCTTC.

This clone has only a few counts. The chain combines TRBV29-1 with TRBJ2-7; possible D gene TRBD2, 5 bases. CDR3 length equals 12 residues. The germline gives CDR1 SQVTM, CDR2 ANQGSEA. Trimming pared 7 bases from V and 1 base from J, leaving 11 bases between. DNA for the CDR3: TGCAGCGGGAGGACGGGTTCCTACGAGCAGTACTTC. Translation gives CSGRTGSYEQYF.

V gene TRBV29-1 combines with J gene TRBJ2-1; D is perhaps TRBD2 (7 bases). The CDR3 totals 15 residues. Trimming left V 1 base short and J 7 bases short, with 17 bases between. Germline V gene data show CDR1 as SQVTM and CDR2 as ANQGSEA. The CDR3 DNA sequence: TGCAGCGTTGAAGGATCCGGACTAGGGGGAAATGAGCAGTTCTTC. It encodes CSVEGSGLGGNEQFF.

The chain uses TRBV4-1 and TRBJ1-1, with unresolved D. CDR3 size: 15 residues. Germline CDR1 and CDR2: MGHRA and YSYEKL. V was clipped by 3 bases and J by 6 bases, with 17 bases between them. The CDR3, as DNA: TGCGCCAGCAGCCACTCTCAAGATGGGAAGGCTGAAGCTTTCTTT. Amino acids: CASSHSQDGKAEAFF.

The genes are TRBV30 and TRBJ1-2; 7 nucleotides agree with TRBD1. This CDR3 spans 13 amino acids. With V trimmed by 4 bases and J by 6 bases, 8 bases remained unmatched. The V gene's germline CDR1 is GTSNPN and CDR2 SVGIG (reference sequence). DNA for the CDR3: TGTGCCTGGACCTCTGGAACAGGGGATGGCTACACCTTC. This gives the protein CAWTSGTGDGYTF.

The genes are TRBV30 and TRBJ2-3, with TRBD2 identical over 8 bases. Trimming cost V 8 bases and J 0 bases; bases outside gene matches: 10. Germline CDR1 is GTSNPN and CDR2 is SVGIG (reference sequence). There are 15 residues in the CDR3. In DNA, the CDR3 is TGTGCCCTATCAGCGGGAGACCTTAGCACAGATACGCAGTATTTT. Protein: CALSAGDLSTDTQYF.

The rearrangement uses TRBV7-2 and TRBJ2-7, with 9 positions matching TRBD2. With 3 bases clipped from V and 1 base from J, the junction kept 7 bases outside the gene matches. The CDR3 extends over 16 amino acids. Germline CDR1 is SGHTA and CDR2 is FQGNSA. CDR3 coding DNA: TGTGCCAGCAGCTTGGGCTCACTAGCGGGTTCCTACGAGCAGTACTTC. Its translation is CASSLGSLAGSYEQYF.

This rearrangement joins TRBV11-2 to TRBJ2-7, with TRBD2 as a possible D gene (6 bases). CDR3 length: 16 amino acids. From germline, CDR1 is SGHAT and CDR2 FQNNGV. Trimming removed 3 bases from V and 3 bases from J, with 18 bases in between. The CDR3 loop reads CASSFSGQMKLYEQYF. The CDR3 DNA reads as TGTGCCAGCAGCTTTAGCGGCCAAATGAAACTCTACGAGCAGTACTTC.

J is TRBJ2-4 and V is TRBV7-2, with a possible D match to TRBD2 (6 bases). Germline values: CDR1 SGHTA, CDR2 FQGNSA. There are 15 residues in the CDR3. V lost 4 bases, J lost 8 bases, and 18 bases lay in between. CDR3 sequence reads: CASSSRDSQGDIQYF. Written as DNA, the CDR3 is TGTGCCAGCAGCTCCCGGGACTCCCAGGGAGACATTCAGTACTTC.